A single T cell receptor beta chain is shown here with its context. This sample is drawn from a study of OX40 agonist ivuxolimab in advanced cancers. Study as a whole: Hepatocellular carcinoma, melanoma, renal cell or head and neck cancer occurred in dose-escalation patients.

The data were produced by immunoSEQ multiplex PCR, yet TCRdb's version contains in-frame clones alone and is incomplete. The sample contains about 100,000 clones, approximately 91% of which appear only once. The CDR3 is 17 residues long. V lost 8 bases, J lost 0 bases, and 11 bases stayed unmatched. The germline CDR1 and CDR2 sequences are SQVTM and ANQGSEA. The receptor was isolated from an adult with an advanced solid tumor such as melanoma, head and neck, liver or kidney cancer. The sequencing here drew on CD4+ or CD8+ T cells sorted from blood, taken in a trial of the OX40 agonist ivuxolimab. This chain uses TRBV29-1 with TRBJ1-4, with 11 bases identical to TRBD1. The CDR3 reads CSPGGQGVGATNEKLFF. CDR3 nucleotide sequence: TGCAGCCCCGGGGGACAGGGGGTAGGGGCAACTAATGAAAAACTGTTTTTT.